Listed here is a single T cell receptor beta chain. This receptor's antigen is unknown. Per-base qualities were not stored, and no clone one base away is much larger. Systemically healthy Caucasian individuals from Russia, around 39 in total and aged roughly 6 to 100 years, were included as donors. Each donor gave ten milliliters of peripheral blood, drawn into EDTA-treated Vacutainer tubes. Ficoll-Paque density-gradient centrifugation was used to isolate PBMCs, with at least 6 million obtained per sample. Total RNA, at least 5 micrograms per sample, was extracted from PBMCs with Trizol reagent. For every donor, an aliquot of PBMCs went through flow cytometry to measure the percentages of naive CD45RAhigh/CD27high T cells. Including cysteine and phenylalanine, the CDR3 has 15 amino acids. Kept here is only the CDR3 DNA, which spans 45 bases and is read in frame from base 1. Compared with germline, V lacks 5 bases and J lacks 6 bases; bases without a gene match: 11. CDR1 is given as SQVTM and CDR2 as ANQGSEA, both from the germline V gene.

To prepare the library, 5' RACE was applied. Sequenced using an Illumina HiSeq 2500. A second about 7 to 12 cycle PCR used a sample-barcoded 5' primer and a J-beta primer mix. A unique molecular identifier was introduced onto each TCR beta cDNA molecule by a template-switch 5' adaptor carrying 12 random nucleotides. At least 3 million CDR3-containing paired-end reads were obtained from each sample. First-strand cDNA synthesis was performed from all RNA using the Mint cDNA synthesis kit, with priming by a TRBC-specific oligonucleotide. All cDNA was treated with uracil-DNA glycosylase and then went through a first 18-cycle PCR with the universal primers M1SS and BC2_uni_R. For the original study's pipeline: Each sample was normalized by randomly selecting 1 million high-quality reads, each carrying a distinct molecular identifier. Instead of being binned into consensus sequences, reads that shared molecular identifiers were thrown out. MiTCR, run with a Q25 quality threshold and the strictest error-elimination algorithm, handled CDR3 identification, clonotype clustering and error correction. A nonparametric unseen species model using Euler transformation provided a lower-bound estimate of total TCR beta diversity. TCRdb passed the public sequencing reads through fastp at Q25 and MiXCR, retaining productive beta sequences. CDR3 protein duplicates are merged, each entry listing the most common genes and DNA. The V and J calls were determined by TCRdb, not by the authors. The sample contains over 1,200,000 distinct CDR3 sequences, approximately 59% of them found a single time. In total, the top ten clones hold roughly 6.3% of the sample.

The data derive from a study of blood T cells in healthy people across ages (dated by TCRdb to between 2014 and 2017). Turning to the overall study: In model experiments, template switching captured roughly one uniquely barcoded TCR beta cDNA molecule for every two T cells. To track age-related changes in TCR beta repertoire diversity, the study relied on deep sequencing normalized with unique cDNA molecular identifiers. Donors were grouped into four age groups: young (average approximately 16 years), middle-aged (around 39), aged (roughly 67) and long-lived (about 90). To avoid experimental bias, donors of different ages were spread randomly across the sequencing lanes. For two donors (one aged 18 to 29 and one aged 80 or older), the study analyzed two additional independent replicas of 1 million unique cDNA reads from the same blood draw.

Findings and caveats that apply to the study as a whole: The percentage of naive T cells measured by flow cytometry correlated strongly with observed TCR beta diversity. The long-lived group showed more naive CD4+ T cells, fewer expanded clones and increased TCR diversity than the aged group, suggesting age selection. Because donor CMV infection status was unknown, age-related changes in expanded clonotypes were potentially confounded. As age increased, observed TCR beta diversity per million T cells dropped in a roughly linear way, and a significant reduction was already evident by age 40. Since profiling was done on bulk unsorted PBMCs, naive and antigen-experienced compartments could not be conclusively compared. Total diversity estimates from one million sequenced T cells were considered lower bounds and underestimates.

This TCR was sampled from a man aged 18 to 29 in good health. The chain is assembled from TRBV29-1 and TRBJ2-2, with 8 bases in between that match TRBD1. Sequencing was done on a sample of blood. This receptor carries the CDR3 CSVTGQGFNAGELFF. The nucleotide sequence reads TGCAGCGTTACAGGACAGGGATTTAACGCCGGGGAGCTGTTTTTT.